Listed below are T cell receptor beta chains from one sample, sequenced in a study of T-cell memory formation after mild COVID-19. TCRdb redid the calling of the 5' RACE reads with MiXCR, one entry per CDR3 protein. The profile shows around 200,000 distinct CDR3 sequences, 27% of them singletons. The sample was PBMCs or a T cell subset sorted from them (not recorded which). All receptors derive from an adult woman who had mild COVID-19 (a few samples of this study predate the infection). Cell type and time point are not known. Each CDR3 is given with its conserved first and last residue. The D gene is left open where the match is weak. For some rows the clone size is stated as once, few or many, or as a class when expanded; others skip it.

V	D	J	size	CDR3	DNA
TRBV6-6	NA	TRBJ2-7	few	CASRASGFLAEQYF	TGTGCCAGCAGAGCCTCTGGGTTTCTAGCCGAGCAGTACTTC
TRBV5-1	TRBD2	TRBJ2-3	few	CASSSGLATADTQYF	TGCGCCAGCAGCTCAGGACTAGCGACCGCAGATACGCAGTATTTT
TRBV20-1	TRBD2	TRBJ2-2	NA	CSAKRGVGGELFF	TGCAGTGCTAAGCGGGGGGTTGGCGGGGAGCTGTTTTTT
TRBV4-2	NA	TRBJ1-1	NA	CASSQDPGGLKNTEAFF	TGTGCCAGCAGCCAAGATCCGGGGGGCTTGAAGAACACTGAAGCTTTCTTT
TRBV29-1	NA	TRBJ1-2	once	CSVPTEGGNGYTF	TGCAGCGTCCCGACGGAGGGGGGGAATGGCTACACCTTC
TRBV29-1	NA	TRBJ1-1	NA	CSVGQRMNTEAFF	TGCAGCGTCGGACAGAGAATGAACACTGAAGCTTTCTTT
TRBV6-2/TRBV6-3	NA	TRBJ1-1	few	CASTSLRWVDGAFF	TGTGCCAGCACTTCTCTCAGATGGGTGGACGGGGCTTTCTTT
TRBV12-3/TRBV12-4	NA	TRBJ2-2	NA	CATARPPGELFF	TGTGCCACCGCGAGACCACCCGGGGAGCTGTTTTTT
TRBV18	NA	TRBJ2-6	NA	CASSPRTDLYSGANVLTF	TGTGCCAGCTCACCGCGGACAGACCTTTATTCTGGGGCCAACGTCCTGACTTTC
TRBV11-3	NA	TRBJ2-7	NA	CASSLGLGQAGYEQYF	TGTGCCAGCAGCTTAGGACTAGGACAGGCCGGATACGAGCAGTACTTC
TRBV28	NA	TRBJ2-7	NA	CASIIDGGYEQYF	TGTGCCAGCATCATCGATGGAGGGTACGAGCAGTACTTC
TRBV13	NA	TRBJ2-5	NA	CASSLALLSTQYF	TGTGCCAGCAGCTTGGCCCTTTTATCGACCCAGTACTTC
TRBV10-3	NA	TRBJ2-7	few	CAISESTGYEQYF	TGTGCCATCAGTGAGTCGACCGGCTACGAGCAGTACTTC
TRBV13	TRBD1	TRBJ1-2	few	CASSSTGVFGYTF	TGTGCCAGCAGTTCGACAGGGGTATTTGGCTACACCTTC
TRBV15	NA	TRBJ2-2	NA	CATSSHQLVNTGELFF	TGTGCCACCAGCAGTCACCAACTAGTAAACACCGGGGAGCTGTTTTTT
TRBV5-1	TRBD1	TRBJ2-7	NA	CASSVGTGGTYEQYF	TGCGCCAGCAGCGTCGGGACAGGGGGAACATACGAGCAGTACTTC
TRBV11-3	TRBD1	TRBJ1-6	NA	CASSPTRQGSPLHF	TGTGCCAGCAGCCCAACACGACAGGGTTCACCCCTCCACTTT
TRBV20-1	NA	TRBJ2-3	few	CSARDWFRALHSLGDTQYF	TGCAGTGCTAGAGATTGGTTTCGCGCGTTACATAGTTTGGGAGATACGCAGTATTTT
TRBV4-3	NA	TRBJ2-4	NA	CASSQGVLGGDIQYF	TGCGCCAGCAGCCAAGGAGTCCTAGGGGGAGACATTCAGTACTTC
TRBV7-9	TRBD1	TRBJ2-2	NA	CASSPRDRGLNGELFF	TGTGCCAGCAGCCCCCGGGACAGGGGGCTAAACGGGGAGCTGTTTTTT
TRBV4-2	NA	TRBJ1-5	NA	CASSQGQVNNQPQHF	TGTGCCAGCAGCCAAGGACAGGTAAACAATCAGCCCCAGCATTTT
TRBV25-1	NA	TRBJ2-3	NA	CASSESGGLAALDTQYF	TGTGCCAGCAGTGAATCTGGGGGGCTAGCGGCCCTGGATACGCAGTATTTT
TRBV14	TRBD2	TRBJ2-7	few	CASSQNLAGAYEQYF	TGTGCCAGCAGCCAAAACCTAGCGGGAGCCTACGAGCAGTACTTC
TRBV6-5	TRBD2	TRBJ2-1	NA	CASSHSRPSGSEQFF	TGTGCCAGCAGTCACTCGAGGCCTAGCGGGAGTGAGCAGTTCTTC
TRBV20-1	NA	TRBJ1-4	NA	CSAKGPSPVKLFF	TGCAGTGCTAAGGGACCGAGCCCAGTGAAACTGTTTTTT
TRBV5-1	TRBD2	TRBJ2-3	NA	CASSLSPRLADTDTQYF	TGCGCCAGCAGCTTGTCCCCCAGACTAGCCGACACAGATACGCAGTATTTT
TRBV6-1	NA	TRBJ2-5	few	CASSEGPSSETQYF	TGTGCCAGCAGTGAAGGGCCCAGCTCGGAGACCCAGTACTTC
TRBV18	NA	TRBJ2-7	NA	CASSPTVYEQYF	TGTGCCAGCTCACCGACGGTGTACGAGCAGTACTTC
TRBV12-3/TRBV12-4	NA	TRBJ1-6	NA	CASSFNFEGNYNSPLHF	TGTGCCAGCAGTTTCAACTTTGAGGGGAACTATAATTCACCCCTCCACTTT
TRBV14	NA	TRBJ1-1	few	CASSRPLSTNTEAFF	TGTGCCAGCAGCCGACCACTCAGCACGAACACTGAAGCTTTCTTT
TRBV12-3/TRBV12-4	TRBD1	TRBJ2-1	NA	CASSLRTGLGEQFF	TGTGCCAGCAGTTTGAGGACAGGCCTCGGAGAGCAGTTCTTC
TRBV12-3/TRBV12-4	TRBD2	TRBJ2-1	NA	CASTPGGGRDYNEQFF	TGTGCCAGCACCCCCGGAGGAGGGAGGGACTACAATGAGCAGTTCTTC
TRBV6-4	NA	TRBJ1-6	NA	CASSEGRVNSPLHF	TGTGCCAGCAGTGAAGGCAGGGTAAATTCACCCCTCCACTTT
TRBV12-3/TRBV12-4	TRBD1	TRBJ1-5	few	CASVGTGGTDQPQHF	TGTGCCAGCGTGGGGACAGGGGGGACAGATCAGCCCCAGCATTTT
TRBV7-8	NA	TRBJ2-2	NA	CASSFWTVSTGELFF	TGTGCCAGCAGCTTTTGGACAGTCAGTACCGGGGAGCTGTTTTTT
TRBV4-3	TRBD1	TRBJ1-1	NA	CASSLLQGDTEAFF	TGCGCCAGCAGCCTCTTACAGGGGGACACTGAAGCTTTCTTT
TRBV5-1	TRBD1	TRBJ2-6	NA	CASSFGTGAAGANVLTF	TGCGCCAGCAGCTTCGGGACAGGGGCGGCCGGGGCCAACGTCCTGACTTTC
TRBV11-2	NA	TRBJ2-3	many	CASSLIQGGPDTQYF	TGTGCCAGCAGCTTAATACAGGGTGGTCCAGATACGCAGTATTTT
TRBV7-9	TRBD1	TRBJ2-3	NA	CASSPGTALRDTQYF	TGTGCCAGCAGTCCTGGGACAGCCCTGAGAGATACGCAGTATTTT
TRBV12-3/TRBV12-4	NA	TRBJ2-1	few	CASRSAGSNEQFF	TGTGCCAGCAGGTCGGCGGGAAGCAATGAGCAGTTCTTC
TRBV5-1	NA	TRBJ2-3	few	CASSATTPTDTQYF	TGCGCCAGCAGTGCGACTACACCCACAGATACGCAGTATTTT
TRBV20-1	NA	TRBJ2-1	NA	CSASNPTRSHNEQFF	TGCAGTGCTAGCAACCCAACTAGATCTCACAATGAGCAGTTCTTC
TRBV20-1	NA	TRBJ2-5	NA	CSARDLFWEETQYF	TGCAGTGCTAGAGATCTCTTTTGGGAAGAGACCCAGTACTTC
TRBV18	NA	TRBJ1-5	NA	CASSPGISNQPQHF	TGTGCCAGCTCACCAGGGATCAGCAATCAGCCCCAGCATTTT
TRBV3-1	NA	TRBJ2-7	NA	CASSQDQGGDSYEQYF	TGTGCCAGCAGCCAAGACCAGGGGGGCGACTCCTACGAGCAGTACTTC
TRBV5-6	TRBD1	TRBJ2-1	NA	CASSLGTGNHEQFF	TGTGCCAGCAGCTTGGGGACAGGGAATCATGAGCAGTTCTTC
TRBV5-1	TRBD2	TRBJ2-3	NA	CASSLVAGGLSGPDTQYF	TGCGCCAGCAGCTTGGTTGCGGGGGGCCTTTCAGGGCCAGATACGCAGTATTTT
TRBV25-1	NA	TRBJ1-5	NA	CASSTTGSNQPQHF	TGTGCCAGCAGTACGACAGGCAGCAATCAGCCCCAGCATTTT
TRBV7-9	TRBD1	TRBJ1-2	NA	CASSLWTGEHGYTF	TGTGCCAGCAGCTTATGGACAGGGGAACATGGCTACACCTTC
TRBV5-1	TRBD1	TRBJ2-2	few	CASSWGTANTGELFF	TGCGCCAGCAGCTGGGGGACAGCGAACACCGGGGAGCTGTTTTTT
TRBV21-1	NA	TRBJ2-2	NA	CASSKSRQTSVGGELFF	TGTGCCAGCAGCAAATCCCGGCAGACCTCAGTTGGCGGGGAGCTGTTTTTT